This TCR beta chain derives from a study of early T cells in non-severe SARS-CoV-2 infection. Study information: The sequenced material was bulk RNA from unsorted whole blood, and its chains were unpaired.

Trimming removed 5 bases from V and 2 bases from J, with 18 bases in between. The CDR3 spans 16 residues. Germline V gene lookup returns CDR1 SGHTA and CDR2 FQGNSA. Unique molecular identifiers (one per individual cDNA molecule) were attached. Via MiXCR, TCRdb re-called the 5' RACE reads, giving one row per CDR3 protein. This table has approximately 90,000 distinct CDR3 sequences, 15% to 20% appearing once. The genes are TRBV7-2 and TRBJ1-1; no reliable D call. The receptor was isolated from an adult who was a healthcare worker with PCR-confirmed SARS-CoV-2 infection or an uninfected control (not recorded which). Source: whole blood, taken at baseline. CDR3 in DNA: TGTGCCAGCAGCATTACTTTCGGAGGTTTTAACACTGAAGCTTTCTTT. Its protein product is CASSITFGGFNTEAFF. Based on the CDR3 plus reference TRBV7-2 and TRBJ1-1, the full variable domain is GAGVSQSPSNKVTEKGKDVELRCDPISGHTALYWYRQSLGQGLEFLIYFQGNSAPDKSGLPSDRFSAERTGGSVSTLTIQRTQQEDSAVYLCASSITFGGFNTEAFFGQGTRLTVV.